One and the same sample provided the 18 T cell receptor beta chains below, sequenced in a study of control samples from healthy donors and cancer patients. Clones were sequenced by immunoSEQ multiplex PCR, and TCRdb holds only the in-frame ones, with some missing. The table shows 260,000 or so clones, with about 80% occurring only once. The sample taken for sequencing was PBMCs. Source of these receptors: an older woman with lung cancer.

In nucleotides, the CDR3 is TGTGCCAGCAGCAGGGACTTAACCGGGGAGCTGTTTTTT. Translated, it gives CASSRDLTGELFF. The V gene is TRBV6-5, the J gene TRBJ2-2, with D possibly being TRBD2 (6 bases). This CDR3 contains 13 residues. V dropped 6 bases and J dropped 5 bases, with 10 bases sitting between them. The germline V gene encodes CDR1 MNHEY and CDR2 SVGAGI.

In its sample, this clone was seen once. The chain links TRBV28 to TRBJ1-2; TRBD1 matches 11 bases. V lost 4 bases to trimming and J lost 6 bases; unmatched junction nucleotides: 4. The CDR3 length is 14 residues. Germline values: CDR1 MDHEN, CDR2 SYDVKM. CDR3 nucleotides: TGTGCCAGCAGTTCCCCGGGACAGGGGGATGGCTACACCTTC. It specifies CASSSPGQGDGYTF.

V gene TRBV3-1 (or the pseudogene TRBV3-2) combines with J gene TRBJ2-7; TRBD2 matches 7 bases. The junction had 6 bases not matched to a gene; V was cut back by 2 bases and J by 5 bases. Germline V gene sequence: CDR1 LGHDT, CDR2 YNNKEL (reference sequence). The CDR3 runs 14 residues. This CDR3 is CASSQRGGRNEQYF. The CDR3 nucleotides read TGTGCCAGCAGCCAACGGGGAGGGCGGAACGAGCAGTACTTC.

The chain has TRBV3-1 (or the pseudogene TRBV3-2) and TRBJ2-6; D not certain. Germline V lookup: CDR1 LGHDT, CDR2 YNNKEL (reference sequence). Deletions cut 1 base from V and 0 bases from J, with 4 bases between. The CDR3 loop spans 15 amino acids. The CDR3 DNA reads TGTGCCAGCAGCCAAGGGGGCTCTGGGGCCAACGTCCTGACTTTC. Translation: CASSQGGSGANVLTF.

V and J are TRBV5-6 and TRBJ1-1; possible D gene TRBD1, 5 bases. Germline-derived CDR1 and CDR2 are SGHDT and YYEEEE. The V gene lost 3 bases and the J gene lost 1 base, with 16 bases spanning the gap. This CDR3 region has 16 residues. The chain's CDR3 is CASSSLGGARNTEAFF. The CDR3 DNA reads TGTGCCAGCAGCTCCTTAGGTGGGGCGCGGAACACTGAAGCTTTCTTT.

The V gene is TRBV21-1, the J gene TRBJ2-1. TRBV21-1 is tagged as a pseudogene. The CDR3 has 15 residues. The DNA of the CDR3 is TGTGCCACCGCACACAACTACAGATCCTACAATGAGCAGTTCTTC. Translation: CATAHNYRSYNEQFF.

This chain connects TRBV5-8 to TRBJ2-3, with D possibly TRBD2 on 5 matching bases. Germline V CDR1 and CDR2: SGHTS, YDEGEE. The ends were cut back, 3 bases at V and 5 bases at J, with 13 bases in the middle. The CDR3 loop spans 14 amino acids. CDR3 DNA: TGTGCCAGCAGCTCGAGGGAGCGGAGAGATACGCAGTATTTT. As protein: CASSSRERRDTQYF.

The chain recombines TRBV5-1 with TRBJ1-2, with a weak D call TRBD1 (6 bases). The CDR3 is 16 amino acids. V lost 0 bases and J lost 8, with 20 bases in between. Per germline, CDR1 SGHRS and CDR2 YFSETQ. CDR3 sequence: CASSLDLEGGQGGYTF. In nucleotides, the CDR3 is TGCGCCAGCAGCTTGGATTTGGAGGGGGGACAAGGCGGCTACACCTTC. The full variable domain, with the rest looked up from reference TRBV5-1 and TRBJ1-2, is KAGVTQTPRYLIKTRGQQVTLSCSPISGHRSVSWYQQTPGQGLQFLFEYFSETQRNKGNFPGRFSGRQFSNSRSEMNVSTLELGDSALYLCASSLDLEGGQGGYTFGSGTRLTVV.

The chain recombines TRBV5-4 with TRBJ2-5, with a weak D call TRBD2 (5 bases). Germline CDR1 and CDR2: SGHNT and YYREEE (reference sequence). This CDR3 is built from 14 residues. The V end lost 4 bases, the J end lost 4 bases, and 14 bases lay between the germline ends. The CDR3 sequence: CASSHDRGGETQYF. DNA for the CDR3: TGTGCCAGCAGCCACGACCGGGGTGGAGAGACCCAGTACTTC.

The V and J genes are TRBV28 and TRBJ2-7; TRBD2 aligns across 8 bases. The CDR3 sequence is 16 residues long. Trimming at V came to 6 bases and at J to 4 bases, leaving 14 bases not matched to a gene. Germline V CDR1 and CDR2: MDHEN, SYDVKM. The CDR3 coding sequence is TGTGCCAGCAGCCCCTCGGGGGGGACTATTCCTTACGAGCAGTACTTC. Translating it yields CASSPSGGTIPYEQYF.

The chain employs TRBV3-1 (or the pseudogene TRBV3-2) and TRBJ2-7, with 11 positions matching TRBD1. The CDR3 is 15 residues long. Germline V gene lookup returns CDR1 LGHDT and CDR2 YNNKEL (reference sequence). The V gene end was trimmed by 3 bases and the J gene end by 4 bases; junction bases not matched to a gene: 5. The DNA for the CDR3 is TGTGCCAGCAGCCATGGGGGGGACAGGGGGTACGAGCAGTACTTC. It encodes CASSHGGDRGYEQYF.

Remarks on this clone: The sample contains more than one DNA sequence encoding this CDR3. The genes are TRBV15 and TRBJ2-7, with D perhaps given as TRBD1 or TRBD2 (6 bases each). The ends were cut back, 0 bases at V and 2 bases at J, with 8 bases in the middle. The CDR3 length is 14 residues. Germline CDR1 LNHNV, CDR2 YYDKDF (reference sequence). The chain's CDR3 is CATSRDRGPYEQYF. The DNA of the CDR3 is TGTGCCACCAGCAGAGACCGGGGGCCCTACGAGCAGTACTTC.

DNA for the CDR3: TGTGCCAGTAGTATAGCCGGGGGGGTAGGTACTGAAGCTTTCTTT. Translating it yields CASSIAGGVGTEAFF. The rearrangement uses TRBV19 and TRBJ1-1; TRBD1 might be the D (5 bases). CDR1 LNHDA and CDR2 SQIVND come from the germline V gene (reference sequence). V gave up 1 base and J gave up 5 bases, with 14 bases separating them. CDR3 length equals 15 residues.

This chain joins TRBV27 and TRBJ1-1; D gene uncertain. Germline values: CDR1 MNHEY, CDR2 SMNVEV (reference sequence). V dropped 5 bases and J dropped 1 base, with 8 bases sitting between them. The CDR3 has 13 amino acids. CDR3 in amino acids: CASSTLSNTEAFF. CDR3 nucleotide sequence: TGTGCCAGCAGTACCCTGTCGAACACTGAAGCTTTCTTT.

V and J are TRBV4-1 and TRBJ2-5; tentative D call: TRBD2 (6 bases). The CDR3 is 16 residues long. The V gene lost 1 base and the J gene lost 3 bases, with 15 bases spanning the gap. Germline values: CDR1 MGHRA, CDR2 YSYEKL. The CDR3, as DNA: TGCGCCAGCAGCCAAGGACGACAACCGGGAGAAGAGACCCAGTACTTC. Translation: CASSQGRQPGEETQYF.

V and J are TRBV12-5 and TRBJ1-4; weak D call: TRBD1 (5 bases). The CDR3 consists of 12 residues. Germline V CDR1 and CDR2: LGHNT, FRNRAP. The V end was cut by 3 bases, the J end by 14 bases, with 13 bases between. The CDR3: CASGLKTDSLFF. The CDR3 DNA follows: TGTGCTAGTGGTTTAAAGACAGACAGTCTGTTTTTT.

V usage is TRBV7-3 and J usage is TRBJ1-3, with unresolved D. CDR3 length: 14 amino acids. With 3 bases removed from V and 4 bases from J, the gap between germline ends came to 10 bases. Germline V gives CDR1 SGHTA, CDR2 FQGTGA. For the CDR3, the DNA is TGTGCCAGCAGCTTGGACGGAGGAGGAAACACCATATATTTT. This sequence encodes CASSLDGGGNTIYF.

This clone has only one observation. This chain joins TRBV6-6 and TRBJ1-1; D not certain. The CDR3 extends over 13 amino acids. Germline loops: CDR1 MNHNY, CDR2 SVGAGI (reference sequence). Trimming took off 4 bases at V and 0 bases at J, with 6 bases between the two ends. The CDR3 DNA reads as TGTGCCAGCAGTTTTTCAGTGAACACTGAAGCTTTCTTT. As protein: CASSFSVNTEAFF.